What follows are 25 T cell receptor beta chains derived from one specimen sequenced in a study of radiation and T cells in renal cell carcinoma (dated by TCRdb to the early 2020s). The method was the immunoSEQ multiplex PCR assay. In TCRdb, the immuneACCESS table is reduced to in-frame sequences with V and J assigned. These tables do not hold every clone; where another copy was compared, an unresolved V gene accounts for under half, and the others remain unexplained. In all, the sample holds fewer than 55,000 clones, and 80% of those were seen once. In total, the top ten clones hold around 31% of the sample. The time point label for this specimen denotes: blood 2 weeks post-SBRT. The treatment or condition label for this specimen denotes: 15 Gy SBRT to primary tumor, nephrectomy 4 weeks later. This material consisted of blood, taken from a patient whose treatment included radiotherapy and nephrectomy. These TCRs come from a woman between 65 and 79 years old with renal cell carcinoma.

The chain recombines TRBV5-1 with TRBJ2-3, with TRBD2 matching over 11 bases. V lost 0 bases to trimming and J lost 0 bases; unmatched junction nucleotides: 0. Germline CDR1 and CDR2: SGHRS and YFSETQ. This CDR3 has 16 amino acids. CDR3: CASSLASGGSTDTQYF. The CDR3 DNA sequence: TGCGCCAGCAGCTTGGCTAGCGGGGGGAGCACAGATACGCAGTATTTT.

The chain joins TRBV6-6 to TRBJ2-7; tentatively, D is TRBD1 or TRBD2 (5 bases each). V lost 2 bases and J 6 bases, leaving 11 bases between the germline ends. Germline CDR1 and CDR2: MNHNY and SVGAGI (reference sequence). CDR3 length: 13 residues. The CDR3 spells CASSYVGPREQYF. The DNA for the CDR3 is TGTGCCAGCAGTTACGTGGGACCTCGCGAGCAGTACTTC.

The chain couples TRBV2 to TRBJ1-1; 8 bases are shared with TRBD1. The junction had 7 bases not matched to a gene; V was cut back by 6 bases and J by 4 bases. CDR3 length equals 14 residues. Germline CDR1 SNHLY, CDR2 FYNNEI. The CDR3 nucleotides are TGTGCCAGCAGGACAGGGGCCGGAGGCACTGAAGCTTTCTTT. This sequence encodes CASRTGAGGTEAFF.

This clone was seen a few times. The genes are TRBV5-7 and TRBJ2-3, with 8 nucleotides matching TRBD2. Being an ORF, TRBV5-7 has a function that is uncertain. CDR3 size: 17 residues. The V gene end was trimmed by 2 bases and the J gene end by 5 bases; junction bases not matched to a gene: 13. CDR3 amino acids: CASSFALAGGRVDTQYF. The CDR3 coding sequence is TGTGCCAGCAGCTTTGCGTTGGCGGGGGGCCGGGTAGATACGCAGTATTTT.

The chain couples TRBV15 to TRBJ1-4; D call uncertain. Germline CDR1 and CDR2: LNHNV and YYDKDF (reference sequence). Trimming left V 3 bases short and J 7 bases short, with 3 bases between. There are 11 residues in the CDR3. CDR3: CATSRGEKLFF. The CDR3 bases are TGTGCCACCAGCAGGGGTGAAAAACTGTTTTTT.

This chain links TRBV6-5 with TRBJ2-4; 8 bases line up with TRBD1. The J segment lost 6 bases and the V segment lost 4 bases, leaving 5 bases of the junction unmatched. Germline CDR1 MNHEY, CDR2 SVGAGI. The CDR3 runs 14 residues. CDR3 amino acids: CASSSDRVVNIQYF. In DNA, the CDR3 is TGTGCCAGCAGTTCGGACAGGGTGGTAAACATTCAGTACTTC.

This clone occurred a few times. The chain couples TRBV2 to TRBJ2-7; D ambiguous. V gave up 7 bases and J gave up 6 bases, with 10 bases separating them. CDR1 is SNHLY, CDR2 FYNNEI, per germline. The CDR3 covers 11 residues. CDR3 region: CASTREFEQYF. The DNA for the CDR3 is TGTGCCAGCACACGTGAGTTCGAGCAGTACTTC.

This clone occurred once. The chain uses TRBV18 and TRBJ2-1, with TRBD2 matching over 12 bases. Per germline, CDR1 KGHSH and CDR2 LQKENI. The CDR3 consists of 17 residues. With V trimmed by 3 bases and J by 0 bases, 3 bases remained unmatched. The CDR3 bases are TGTGCCAGCTCACCCTCGACTAGCGGGAGCTCCTACAATGAGCAGTTCTTC. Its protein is CASSPSTSGSSYNEQFF.

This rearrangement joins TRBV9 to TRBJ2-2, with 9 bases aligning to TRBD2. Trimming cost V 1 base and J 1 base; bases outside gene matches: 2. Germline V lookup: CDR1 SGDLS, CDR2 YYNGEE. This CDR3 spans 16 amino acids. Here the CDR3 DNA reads TGTGCCAGCAGCGTAAGCGGGAGGAGGAACACCGGGGAGCTGTTTTTT. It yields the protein CASSVSGRRNTGELFF.

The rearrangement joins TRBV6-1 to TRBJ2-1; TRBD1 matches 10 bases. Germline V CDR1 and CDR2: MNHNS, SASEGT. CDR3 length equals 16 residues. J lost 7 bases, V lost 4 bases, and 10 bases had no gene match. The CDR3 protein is CASSGQWDRGLNEQFF. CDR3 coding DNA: TGTGCCAGCAGTGGGCAATGGGACAGGGGTTTGAATGAGCAGTTCTTC.

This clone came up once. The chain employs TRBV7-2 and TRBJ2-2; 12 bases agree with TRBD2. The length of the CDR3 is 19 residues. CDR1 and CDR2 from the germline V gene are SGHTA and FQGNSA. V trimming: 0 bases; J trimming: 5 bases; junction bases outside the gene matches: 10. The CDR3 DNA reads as TGTGCCAGCAGCTTAGCGCGAGGCCTAGCGGGAGGGGGGACCGGGGAGCTGTTTTTT. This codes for CASSLARGLAGGGTGELFF.

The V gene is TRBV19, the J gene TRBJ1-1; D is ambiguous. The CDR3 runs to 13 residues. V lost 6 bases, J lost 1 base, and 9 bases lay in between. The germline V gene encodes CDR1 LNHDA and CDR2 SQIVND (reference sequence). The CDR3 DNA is TGTGCCAGTAGCCCGACCCAGAACACTGAAGCTTTCTTT. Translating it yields CASSPTQNTEAFF. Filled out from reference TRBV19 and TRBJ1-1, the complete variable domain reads DGGITQSPKYLFRKEGQNVTLSCEQNLNHDAMYWYRQDPGQGLRLIYYSQIVNDFQKGDIAEGYSVSREKKESFPLTVTSAQKNPTAFYLCASSPTQNTEAFFGQGTRLTVV.

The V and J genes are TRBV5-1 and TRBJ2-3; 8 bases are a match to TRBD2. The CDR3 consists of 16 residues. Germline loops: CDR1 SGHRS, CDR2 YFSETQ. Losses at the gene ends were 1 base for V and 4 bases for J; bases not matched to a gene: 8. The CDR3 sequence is CASSLPRGGRADTQYF. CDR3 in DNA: TGCGCCAGCAGCTTGCCCCGGGGGGGGCGTGCAGATACGCAGTATTTT.

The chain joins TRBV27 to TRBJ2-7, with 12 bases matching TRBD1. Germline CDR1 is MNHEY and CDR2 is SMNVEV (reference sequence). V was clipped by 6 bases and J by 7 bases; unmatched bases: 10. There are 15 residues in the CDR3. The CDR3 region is CASRLGTGGFNEQYF. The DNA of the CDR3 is TGTGCCAGCAGACTGGGGACAGGGGGCTTCAATGAGCAGTACTTC.

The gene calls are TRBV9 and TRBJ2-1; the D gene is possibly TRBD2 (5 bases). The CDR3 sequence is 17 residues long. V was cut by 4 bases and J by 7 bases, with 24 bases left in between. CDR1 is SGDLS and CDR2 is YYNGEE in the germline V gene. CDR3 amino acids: CASSLTLQGRGLNEQFF. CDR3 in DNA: TGTGCCAGCAGCCTGACGTTACAAGGCCGGGGATTAAATGAGCAGTTCTTC.

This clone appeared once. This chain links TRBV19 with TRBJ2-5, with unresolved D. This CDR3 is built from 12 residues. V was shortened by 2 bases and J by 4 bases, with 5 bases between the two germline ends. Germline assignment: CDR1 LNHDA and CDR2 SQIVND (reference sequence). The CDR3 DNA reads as TGTGCCAGTAGTATACCTTCAGAGACCCAGTACTTC. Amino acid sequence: CASSIPSETQYF.

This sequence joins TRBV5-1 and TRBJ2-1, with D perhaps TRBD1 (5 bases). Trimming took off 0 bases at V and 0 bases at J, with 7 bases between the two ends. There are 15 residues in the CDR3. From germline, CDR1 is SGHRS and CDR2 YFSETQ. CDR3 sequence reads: CASSLGQSSYNEQFF. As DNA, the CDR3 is TGCGCCAGCAGCTTGGGACAGAGCTCCTACAATGAGCAGTTCTTC.

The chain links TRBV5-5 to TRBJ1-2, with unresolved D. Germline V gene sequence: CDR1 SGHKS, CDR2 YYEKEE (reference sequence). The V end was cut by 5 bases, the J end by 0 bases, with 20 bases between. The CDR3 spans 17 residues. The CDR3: CASSVRPDLPPNYGYTF. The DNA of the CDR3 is TGTGCCAGCAGTGTAAGACCGGACTTACCTCCTAACTATGGCTACACCTTC.

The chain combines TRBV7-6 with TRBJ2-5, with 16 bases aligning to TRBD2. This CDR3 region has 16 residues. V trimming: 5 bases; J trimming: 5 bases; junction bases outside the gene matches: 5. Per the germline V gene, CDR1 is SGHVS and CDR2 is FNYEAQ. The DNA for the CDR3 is TGTGCCAGCAGCCAGGGACTAGCGGGGGGGCGGGAGACCCAGTACTTC. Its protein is CASSQGLAGGRETQYF.

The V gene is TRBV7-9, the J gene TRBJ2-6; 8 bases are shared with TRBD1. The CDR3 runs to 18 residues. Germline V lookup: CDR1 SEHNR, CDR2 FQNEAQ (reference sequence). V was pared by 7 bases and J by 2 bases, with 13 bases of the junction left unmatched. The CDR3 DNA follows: TGTGCCAGCACCCCCCTTGGACAGGGTCGGCCTGGGGCCAACGTCCTGACTTTC. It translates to CASTPLGQGRPGANVLTF.

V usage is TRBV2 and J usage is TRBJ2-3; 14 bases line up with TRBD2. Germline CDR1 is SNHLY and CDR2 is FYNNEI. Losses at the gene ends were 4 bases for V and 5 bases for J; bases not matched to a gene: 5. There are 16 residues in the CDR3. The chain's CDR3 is CASSATSGRGGDTQYF. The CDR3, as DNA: TGTGCCAGCAGTGCGACTAGCGGGAGGGGGGGAGATACGCAGTATTTT.

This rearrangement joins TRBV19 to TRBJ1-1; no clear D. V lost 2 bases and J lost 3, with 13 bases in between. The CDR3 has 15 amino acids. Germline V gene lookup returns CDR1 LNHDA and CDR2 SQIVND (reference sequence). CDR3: CASSIQANWDTEAFF. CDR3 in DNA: TGTGCCAGTAGTATACAGGCAAATTGGGACACTGAAGCTTTCTTT.

Here the CDR3 DNA reads TGTGCCAGCAGTGATGAGCGTTTGGGCACCGGGGAGCTGTTTTTT. This codes for CASSDERLGTGELFF. This sequence joins TRBV7-2 and TRBJ2-2; no firm D call. Germline V lookup: CDR1 SGHTA, CDR2 FQGNSA. The V end was cut by 6 bases, the J end by 4 bases, with 15 bases between. This CDR3 is 15 amino acids long.

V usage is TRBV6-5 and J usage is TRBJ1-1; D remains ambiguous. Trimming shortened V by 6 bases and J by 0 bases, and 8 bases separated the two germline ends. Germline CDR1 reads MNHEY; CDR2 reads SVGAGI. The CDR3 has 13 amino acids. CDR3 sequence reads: CASSPTLNTEAFF. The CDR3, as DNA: TGTGCCAGCAGCCCCACATTGAACACTGAAGCTTTCTTT.

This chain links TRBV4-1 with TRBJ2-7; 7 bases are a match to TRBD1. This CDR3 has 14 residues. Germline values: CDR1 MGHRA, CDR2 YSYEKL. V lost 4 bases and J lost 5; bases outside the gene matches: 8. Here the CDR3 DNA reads TGCGCCAGCAGCCTCCTGACAGGGACCCACGAGCAGTACTTC. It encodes CASSLLTGTHEQYF.